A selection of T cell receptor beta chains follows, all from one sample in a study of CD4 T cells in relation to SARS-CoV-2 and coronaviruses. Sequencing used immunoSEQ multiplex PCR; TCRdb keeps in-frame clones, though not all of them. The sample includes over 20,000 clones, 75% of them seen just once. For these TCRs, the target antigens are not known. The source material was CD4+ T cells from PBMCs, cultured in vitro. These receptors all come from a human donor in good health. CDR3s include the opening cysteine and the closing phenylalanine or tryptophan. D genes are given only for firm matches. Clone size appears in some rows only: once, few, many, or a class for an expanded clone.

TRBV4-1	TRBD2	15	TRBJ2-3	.	CASSLLAGGTDTQYF	TGCGCCAGCAGCTTACTAGCGGGAGGAACAGATACGCAGTATTTT
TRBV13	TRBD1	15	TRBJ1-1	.	CASRPQGVSNTEAFF	TGTGCCAGCAGACCCCAGGGGGTTTCGAACACTGAAGCTTTCTTT
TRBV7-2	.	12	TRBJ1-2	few	CASSPINRGYTF	TGTGCCAGCAGCCCTATAAACCGGGGCTACACCTTC
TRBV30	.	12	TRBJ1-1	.	CACSTGGGLAFF	TGTGCCTGCTCAACTGGGGGCGGTTTGGCTTTCTTT
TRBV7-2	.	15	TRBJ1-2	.	CASSSRGQPNYGYTF	TGTGCCAGCAGCTCCAGAGGACAGCCTAACTATGGCTACACCTTC
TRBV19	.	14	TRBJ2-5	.	CASTPGRIGETQYF	TGTGCCAGTACCCCTGGGCGAATTGGCGAGACCCAGTACTTC
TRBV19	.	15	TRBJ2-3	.	CASSIGQPSTDTQYF	TGTGCCAGTAGTATCGGACAGCCCAGCACAGATACGCAGTATTTT
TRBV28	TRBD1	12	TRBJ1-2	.	CASSLSPGTGHF	TGTGCCAGCAGCTTATCGCCCGGGACAGGGCACTTC
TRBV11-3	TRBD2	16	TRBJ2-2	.	CASSRLAGGNTGELFF	TGTGCCAGCAGTCGACTAGCGGGAGGGAACACCGGGGAGCTGTTTTTT
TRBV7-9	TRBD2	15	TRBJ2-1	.	CASSPRRGGVDEQFF	TGTGCCAGCAGCCCACGACGGGGGGGGGTTGATGAGCAGTTCTTC
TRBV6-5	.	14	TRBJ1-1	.	CASSYAEGSTEAFF	TGTGCCAGCAGTTACGCCGAGGGTAGCACTGAAGCTTTCTTT
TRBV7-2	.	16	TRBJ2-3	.	CASSLARPPATDTQYF	TGTGCCAGCAGCTTAGCGCGGCCCCCTGCCACAGATACGCAGTATTTT
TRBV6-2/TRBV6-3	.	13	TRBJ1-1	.	CASSPWDGPEAFF	TGTGCCAGCAGTCCCTGGGACGGGCCTGAAGCTTTCTTT
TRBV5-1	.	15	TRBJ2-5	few	CASTYLGTDQETQYF	TGCGCCAGCACTTACCTCGGTACGGACCAAGAGACCCAGTACTTC
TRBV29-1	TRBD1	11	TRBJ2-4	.	CSVGQRRIQYF	TGCAGCGTGGGACAGCGTAGGATTCAGTACTTC